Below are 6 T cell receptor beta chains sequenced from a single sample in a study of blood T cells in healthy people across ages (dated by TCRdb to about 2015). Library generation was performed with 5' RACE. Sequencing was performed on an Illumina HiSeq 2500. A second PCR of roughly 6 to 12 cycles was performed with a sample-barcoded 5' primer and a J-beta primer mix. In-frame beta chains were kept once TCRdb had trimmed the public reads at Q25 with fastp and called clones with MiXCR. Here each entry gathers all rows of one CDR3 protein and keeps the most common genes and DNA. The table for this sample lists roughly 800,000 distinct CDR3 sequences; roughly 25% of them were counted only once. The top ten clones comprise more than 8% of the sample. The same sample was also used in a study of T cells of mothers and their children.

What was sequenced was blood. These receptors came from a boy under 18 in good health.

The CDR3 sequence is CASSPNGLKETQYF. CDR3 sequence (DNA): TGTGCCAGCAGCCCAAACGGACTGAAAGAGACCCAGTACTTC. The chain has TRBV7-2 and TRBJ2-5, with D perhaps matching TRBD2 (5 bases). Trimming stripped 5 bases from V and 3 bases from J, with 13 bases between. Germline loops: CDR1 SGHTA, CDR2 FQGNSA. CDR3 length equals 14 residues.

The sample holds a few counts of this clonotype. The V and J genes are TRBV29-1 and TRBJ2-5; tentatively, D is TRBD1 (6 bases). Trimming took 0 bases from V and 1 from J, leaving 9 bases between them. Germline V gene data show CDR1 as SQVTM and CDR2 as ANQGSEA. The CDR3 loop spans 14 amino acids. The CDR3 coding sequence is TGCAGCGTTGAAGATGGACAGCCCCAAGAGACCCAGTACTTC. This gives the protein CSVEDGQPQETQYF.

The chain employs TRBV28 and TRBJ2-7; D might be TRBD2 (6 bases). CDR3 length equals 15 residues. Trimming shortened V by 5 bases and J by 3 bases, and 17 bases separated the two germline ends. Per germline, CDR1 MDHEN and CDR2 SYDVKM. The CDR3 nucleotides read TGTGCCAGCAGTCCCCAACGGACGGGGGTCTACGAGCAGTACTTC. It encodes CASSPQRTGVYEQYF.

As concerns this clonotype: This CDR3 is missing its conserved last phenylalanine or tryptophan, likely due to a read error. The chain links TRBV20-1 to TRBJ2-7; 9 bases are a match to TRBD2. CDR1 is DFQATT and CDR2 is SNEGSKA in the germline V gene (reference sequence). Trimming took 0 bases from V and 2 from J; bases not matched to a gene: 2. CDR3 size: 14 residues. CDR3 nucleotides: TGCAGTGCTAGAGATAGCGGGGGACCCTACGAGCAGTACCTC. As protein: CSARDSGGPYEQYL.

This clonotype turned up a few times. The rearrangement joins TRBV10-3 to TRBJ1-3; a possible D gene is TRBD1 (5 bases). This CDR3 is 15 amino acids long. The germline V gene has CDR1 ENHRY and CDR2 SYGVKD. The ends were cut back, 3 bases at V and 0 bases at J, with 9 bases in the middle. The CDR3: CAISEHGGSGNTIYF. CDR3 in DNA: TGTGCCATCAGTGAACATGGGGGCTCTGGAAACACCATATATTTT.

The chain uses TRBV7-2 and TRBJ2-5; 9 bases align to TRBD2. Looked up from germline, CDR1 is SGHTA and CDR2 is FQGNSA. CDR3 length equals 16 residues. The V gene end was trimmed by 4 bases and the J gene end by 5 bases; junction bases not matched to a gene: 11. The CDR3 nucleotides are TGTGCCAGCAGCTCCGGTAGCGGGGGACCCTTGGAGACCCAGTACTTC. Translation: CASSSGSGGPLETQYF.